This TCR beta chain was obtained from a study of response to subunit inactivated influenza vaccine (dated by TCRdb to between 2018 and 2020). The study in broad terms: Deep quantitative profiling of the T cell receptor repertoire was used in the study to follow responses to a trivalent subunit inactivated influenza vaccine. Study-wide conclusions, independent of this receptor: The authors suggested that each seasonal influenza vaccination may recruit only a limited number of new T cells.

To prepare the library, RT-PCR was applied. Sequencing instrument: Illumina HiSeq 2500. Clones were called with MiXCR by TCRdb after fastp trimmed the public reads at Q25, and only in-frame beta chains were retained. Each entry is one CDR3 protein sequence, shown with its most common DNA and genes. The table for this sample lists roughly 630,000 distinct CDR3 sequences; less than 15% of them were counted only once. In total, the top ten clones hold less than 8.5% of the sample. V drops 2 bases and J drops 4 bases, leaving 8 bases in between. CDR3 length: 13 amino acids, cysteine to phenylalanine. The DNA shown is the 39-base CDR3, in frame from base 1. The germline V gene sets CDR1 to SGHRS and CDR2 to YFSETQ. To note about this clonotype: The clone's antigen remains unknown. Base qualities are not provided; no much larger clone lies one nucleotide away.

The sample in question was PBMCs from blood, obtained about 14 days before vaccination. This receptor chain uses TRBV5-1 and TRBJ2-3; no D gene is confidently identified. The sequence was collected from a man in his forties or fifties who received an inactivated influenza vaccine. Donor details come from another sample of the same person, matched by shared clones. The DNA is TGCGCCAGCAGCTTTAGGTCCGCAGATACGCAGTATTTT. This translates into CASSFRSADTQYF. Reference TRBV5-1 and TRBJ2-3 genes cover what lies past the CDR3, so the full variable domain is KAGVTQTPRYLIKTRGQQVTLSCSPISGHRSVSWYQQTPGQGLQFLFEYFSETQRNKGNFPGRFSGRQFSNSRSEMNVSTLELGDSALYLCASSFRSADTQYFGPGTRLTVL.